The 25 T cell receptor beta chains reported below all come from one sample, sequenced in a study of T cell responses to AZD1222 COVID-19 vaccine. Only in-frame clones appear in the TCRdb table, and some are missing; sequencing was by immunoSEQ multiplex PCR. The sample contains about 93,000 clones, 65% to 90% of which appear only once. Specimen: peripheral blood, collected on day 0 of AZD1222 vaccination. These receptors all come from an adult in good health.

J is TRBJ1-4 and V is TRBV9, with 9 bases that match TRBD1. The CDR3 length is 17 residues. CDR1 SGDLS and CDR2 YYNGEE come from the germline V gene. The ends lost 3 bases at V and 4 bases at J; junction bases unmatched: 10. In DNA form, the CDR3 reads TGTGCCAGCAGCGACGAGAAGGACAGGGGACTTAATGAAAAACTGTTTTTT. It yields the protein CASSDEKDRGLNEKLFF.

The chain recombines TRBV29-1 with TRBJ1-1, with D hard to call. This CDR3 has 14 residues. V dropped 6 bases and J dropped 0 bases, with 14 bases sitting between them. CDR1 is SQVTM, CDR2 ANQGSEA, per germline. Here the CDR3 DNA reads TGCAGCGTAGTGCCTGGGGTGATGAACACTGAAGCTTTCTTT. Residues: CSVVPGVMNTEAFF.

V and J are TRBV15 and TRBJ1-4; D is unclear. V dropped 0 bases and J dropped 7 bases, with 6 bases sitting between them. The CDR3 consists of 13 residues. Germline V gene data show CDR1 as LNHNV and CDR2 as YYDKDF (reference sequence). CDR3 sequence reads: CATSRDRSEKLFF. In nucleotides, the CDR3 is TGTGCCACCAGCAGAGATCGTAGTGAAAAACTGTTTTTT.

The gene calls are TRBV2 and TRBJ1-5; no clear D. This CDR3 is built from 14 residues. V was clipped by 4 bases and J by 4 bases, with 11 bases between them. Per the germline V gene, CDR1 is SNHLY and CDR2 is FYNNEI. CDR3 residues: CASSGTLGNQPQHF. CDR3 nucleotide sequence: TGTGCCAGCAGTGGGACTCTGGGGAATCAGCCCCAGCATTTT.

V is TRBV6-4 and J is TRBJ1-5; possible D gene TRBD1, 6 bases. Deletions cut 7 bases from V and 7 bases from J, with 20 bases between. Germline-derived CDR1 and CDR2 are MRHNA and SNTAGT. The CDR3 loop spans 15 amino acids. Written as DNA, the CDR3 is TGTGCCAGCAACCACAAGGGGGGTAGGATGCAGCCCCAGCATTTT. Translated, it gives CASNHKGGRMQPQHF.

This clone was detected only a few times. V and J are TRBV25-1 and TRBJ1-1; no firm D call. Germline V lookup: CDR1 MGHDK, CDR2 SYGVNS. V was clipped by 5 bases and J by 1 base, with 2 bases between them. CDR3 length: 11 residues. The CDR3 protein is CASSRNTEAFF. The CDR3 coding sequence is TGTGCCAGCAGTAGGAACACTGAAGCTTTCTTT. The full variable domain, in which reference TRBV25-1 and TRBJ1-1 provide the parts outside the CDR3, is EADIYQTPRYLVIGTGKKITLECSQTMGHDKMYWYQQDPGMELHLIHYSYGVNSTEKGDLSSESTVSRIRTEHFPLTLESARPSHTSQYLCASSRNTEAFFGQGTRLTVV.

This clone has a handful of counts. This sequence joins TRBV4-1 and TRBJ1-1; D ambiguous. Deletions cut 0 bases from V and 4 bases from J, with 9 bases between. The germline V gene encodes CDR1 MGHRA and CDR2 YSYEKL. This CDR3 is 14 amino acids long. The CDR3 coding sequence is TGCGCCAGCAGCCAAGATGCCGGAGGCACTGAAGCTTTCTTT. Its translation is CASSQDAGGTEAFF.

The rearrangement joins TRBV6-6 to TRBJ2-7; TRBD1 agrees at 7 bases. The V gene's germline CDR1 is MNHNY and CDR2 SVGAGI (reference sequence). The CDR3 loop spans 15 amino acids. The trim removed 4 bases at V and 2 bases at J, leaving 8 bases unmatched. The CDR3 spells CASSSHPGQTYEQYF. CDR3 sequence (DNA): TGTGCCAGCAGTTCCCACCCGGGACAGACCTACGAGCAGTACTTC.

The chain uses TRBV7-8 and TRBJ2-1; 10 bases are a match to TRBD2. Germline V gene data show CDR1 as SGHVS and CDR2 as FQNEAQ. V trimming: 5 bases; J trimming: 6 bases; junction bases outside the gene matches: 7. CDR3 length equals 15 residues. DNA of the CDR3: TGTGCCAGCAGCCAGAGGGCTAGCGGGAGCAATGAGCAGTTCTTC. Translated: CASSQRASGSNEQFF.

The chain has TRBV7-9 and TRBJ2-4, with a tentative D call TRBD1 (6 bases). The V gene lost 4 bases and the J gene lost 8 bases, with 18 bases spanning the gap. CDR3 length equals 15 residues. The germline CDR1 and CDR2 sequences are SEHNR and FQNEAQ (reference sequence). CDR3 bases: TGTGCCAGCAGCTCTAGGGCAGGGGACGTATACATTCAGTACTTC. Translation: CASSSRAGDVYIQYF.

V gene TRBV5-4 combines with J gene TRBJ2-7; D is tentatively TRBD1 or TRBD2 (5 bases each). The germline CDR1 and CDR2 sequences are SGHNT and YYREEE (reference sequence). With 3 bases removed from V and 3 bases from J, the gap between germline ends came to 13 bases. The CDR3 sequence is 14 residues long. The CDR3 DNA is TGTGCCAGCAGCTCGGGGCTCCTCCACTACGAGCAGTACTTC. Its translation: CASSSGLLHYEQYF.

This chain uses TRBV5-6 with TRBJ2-1; 8 nucleotides agree with TRBD2. Germline CDR1 reads SGHDT; CDR2 reads YYEEEE. The CDR3 contains 16 residues. J lost 7 bases, V lost 0 bases, and 9 bases had no gene match. The CDR3 nucleotides are TGTGCCAGCAGCTTGGTCAGGGCTAGCGGGCGGAATGAGCAGTTCTTC. Its translation: CASSLVRASGRNEQFF.

This rearrangement joins TRBV19 to TRBJ1-2; TRBD1 might be the D (6 bases). V lost 6 bases and J 7 bases, leaving 24 bases between the germline ends. The CDR3 sequence is 16 residues long. Germline V lookup: CDR1 LNHDA, CDR2 SQIVND (reference sequence). CDR3 region: CASSNPGAVALAGYTF. The CDR3 nucleotides read TGTGCCAGTAGCAACCCGGGGGCAGTGGCTCTTGCTGGCTACACCTTC.

This rearrangement joins TRBV6-1 to TRBJ2-6, with 11 bases identical to TRBD1. V lost 2 bases and J lost 1; bases outside the gene matches: 10. CDR3 size: 20 residues. From germline, CDR1 is MNHNS and CDR2 SASEGT. In DNA, the CDR3 is TGTGCCAGCAGTGAATACTATTGGACAGGGGGCTCTTCTGGGGCCAACGTCCTGACTTTC. This sequence encodes CASSEYYWTGGSSGANVLTF.

The V and J genes are TRBV11-2 and TRBJ2-1; a possible D gene is TRBD2 (5 bases). The germline V gene encodes CDR1 SGHAT and CDR2 FQNNGV. Trimming left V 6 bases short and J 0 bases short, with 9 bases between. The CDR3 extends over 14 amino acids. CDR3 in amino acids: CASSLGSSYNEQFF. The CDR3, as DNA: TGTGCCAGCAGTTTGGGGAGCTCCTACAATGAGCAGTTCTTC.

This clone appeared once. The V call is TRBV7-9, the J call TRBJ1-5; D gene ambiguous. V was clipped by 3 bases and J by 6 bases, with 12 bases between them. CDR1 and CDR2 (germline): SEHNR, FQNEAQ (reference sequence). The CDR3 is made up of 14 amino acids. CDR3 amino acids: CASSLQTESQPQHF. The CDR3 bases are TGTGCCAGCAGCTTGCAAACGGAATCTCAGCCCCAGCATTTT.

The CDR3 DNA reads TGTGCCAGCTCACCTCGGACAGGGGATGGCTACACCTTC. Translation gives CASSPRTGDGYTF. This sequence joins TRBV18 and TRBJ1-2; 9 bases line up with TRBD1. V gave up 3 bases and J gave up 6 bases; unmatched junction bases: 2. The germline V gene encodes CDR1 KGHSH and CDR2 LQKENI. This CDR3 spans 13 amino acids.

J is TRBJ1-1 and V is TRBV18, with D possibly TRBD1 on 5 matching bases. The germline gives CDR1 KGHSH, CDR2 LQKENI. The CDR3 runs to 14 residues. V lost 0 bases, J lost 3 bases, and 8 bases lay in between. The CDR3 loop reads CASSPPGDDTEAFF. In nucleotides, the CDR3 is TGTGCCAGCTCACCACCTGGGGACGACACTGAAGCTTTCTTT.

This rearrangement joins TRBV27 to TRBJ1-3; TRBD1 might be the D (6 bases). This CDR3 region has 16 residues. Per the germline V gene, CDR1 is MNHEY and CDR2 is SMNVEV (reference sequence). Trimming removed 6 bases at V and 3 bases at J, with 18 bases between. CDR3 sequence reads: CASSPKGGGNGNTIYF. Written as DNA, the CDR3 is TGTGCCAGCAGCCCTAAGGGGGGAGGGAATGGAAACACCATATATTTT.

The rearrangement links TRBV7-9 to TRBJ2-1; D gene unclear. With 4 bases removed from V and 8 bases from J, the gap between germline ends came to 6 bases. The CDR3 is made up of 11 amino acids. Per the germline V gene, CDR1 is SEHNR and CDR2 is FQNEAQ (reference sequence). CDR3 DNA: TGTGCCAGCAGCTCCATCGATGAGCAGTTCTTC. Its protein is CASSSIDEQFF.

The chain joins TRBV10-2 to TRBJ1-4, with a weak D call TRBD1 (5 bases). The V end lost 3 bases, the J end lost 7 bases, and 15 bases lay between the germline ends. Germline V gene data show CDR1 as WSHSY and CDR2 as SAAADI. The CDR3 extends over 15 amino acids. The CDR3 nucleotides are TGCGCCAGCAGTGATTCGAGTGAGGGGTTTGAAAAACTGTTTTTT. It codes for CASSDSSEGFEKLFF.

DNA for the CDR3: TGTGCCAGCAGCCAAGGCGGGAGCTATGGCTACACCTTC. Protein: CASSQGGSYGYTF. The genes are TRBV7-6 and TRBJ1-2, with unresolved D. CDR3 length: 13 amino acids. Trimming cost V 5 bases and J 4 bases, with 11 bases left between them. Germline V lookup: CDR1 SGHVS, CDR2 FNYEAQ.

The chain couples TRBV6-2 or TRBV6-3 to TRBJ2-3, with D unresolved. CDR1 is MNHEY, CDR2 SVGEGT, per germline. V gave up 6 bases and J gave up 6 bases, with 16 bases separating them. The CDR3 loop spans 14 amino acids. DNA of the CDR3: TGTGCCAGCAGCCCATACCCTGGGTCGGATACGCAGTATTTT. Its protein product is CASSPYPGSDTQYF.

The V and J genes are TRBV3-1 (or the pseudogene TRBV3-2) and TRBJ2-7, with a tentative D call TRBD1 (6 bases). Germline CDR1 reads LGHDT; CDR2 reads YNNKEL (reference sequence). The CDR3 consists of 13 residues. Trimming took 1 base from V and 6 from J, leaving 10 bases between them. In nucleotides, the CDR3 is TGTGCCAGCAGCCAAGTACAGGGCATCGAGCAGTACTTC. It encodes CASSQVQGIEQYF.

V gene TRBV6-2 or TRBV6-3 combines with J gene TRBJ2-6; D not certain. V was pared by 0 bases and J by 3 bases, with 6 bases between. Germline CDR1 MNHEY, CDR2 SVGEGT. This CDR3 has 15 residues. The CDR3 sequence is CASSYSTGGANVLTF. The CDR3 region has the DNA TGTGCCAGCAGTTACTCGACCGGTGGGGCCAACGTCCTGACTTTC.